This passage covers 21 T cell receptor beta chains from one sample sequenced in a study of beta chain features in type 1 diabetes. Reverse transcribing all isolated RNA meant expressed TCRB transcripts were sequenced. Sequencing was performed with immunoSEQ multiplex PCR; in TCRdb, only in-frame clones are kept and a portion is missing. The sample records fewer than 350,000 clones, over 14% being singletons. Study-wide points: Moderate but significant shortening of TCRB CDR3s was recorded in all four CD4+ subsets from Type 1 diabetes patients.

No antigens are known for them. The specimen was naive CD4+ T cells from blood. The receptors derive from a man aged 18 to 35 with type 1 diabetes.

This clone was seen a handful of times. The chain carries TRBV28 and TRBJ1-2; D gene uncertain. Deletions cut 8 bases from V and 3 bases from J, with 16 bases between. Germline CDR1 and CDR2: MDHEN and SYDVKM. This CDR3 contains 14 residues. In DNA, the CDR3 is TGTGCCAGCTCCGACTTCTTCTCGGACTATGGCTACACCTTC. Protein: CASSDFFSDYGYTF.

As concerns this clone: One end of the junction varies from germline; a read error may be responsible. The chain's CDR3 is CASTLDRQETQYF. CDR3 coding DNA: TGTGCCAGCACCTTAGACAGACAAGAGACCCAGTACTTC. The chain carries TRBV7-2 and TRBJ2-5; D is perhaps TRBD1 (5 bases). This CDR3 spans 13 amino acids. Germline-derived CDR1 and CDR2 are SGHTA and FQGNSA.

The chain has TRBV10-3 and TRBJ2-5; 7 nucleotides align to TRBD1. V was clipped by 6 bases and J by 0 bases; unmatched bases: 7. The CDR3 contains 15 residues. Germline V gene lookup returns CDR1 ENHRY and CDR2 SYGVKD. CDR3 DNA: TGTGCCATCAGAAACCGGGACAGCTACCAAGAGACCCAGTACTTC. Its translation is CAIRNRDSYQETQYF.

This clone was picked up a small number of times. This chain uses TRBV6-6 with TRBJ2-3, with TRBD2 as a possible D gene (7 bases). This CDR3 has 15 residues. V dropped 8 bases and J dropped 6 bases, with 21 bases sitting between them. CDR1 is MNHNY, CDR2 SVGAGI, per germline (reference sequence). The CDR3 region is CASAQSWGGLDTQYF. CDR3 nucleotides: TGTGCCAGCGCTCAGTCCTGGGGGGGCCTTGATACGCAGTATTTT.

This clone has more than one count but fewer than ten. This chain uses TRBV29-1 with TRBJ2-7; 9 bases are shared with TRBD2. V was pared by 0 bases and J by 7 bases, with 10 bases of the junction left unmatched. The germline V gene encodes CDR1 SQVTM and CDR2 ANQGSEA. This CDR3 is 15 amino acids long. This chain's CDR3 is CSVEDSYSGSWEQYF. The CDR3, as DNA: TGCAGCGTTGAAGACAGTTATAGCGGGAGTTGGGAGCAGTACTTC.

The rearrangement uses TRBV29-1 and TRBJ2-1, with 7 bases matching TRBD2. Looked up from germline, CDR1 is SQVTM and CDR2 is ANQGSEA. The CDR3 sequence is 13 residues long. V dropped 3 bases and J dropped 6; count of bases not matched to a gene: 5. CDR3 residues: CSVDRGRGNEQFF. DNA of the CDR3: TGCAGCGTTGATAGAGGGAGGGGCAATGAGCAGTTCTTC.

There are a few counts of this clone. CDR3 nucleotides: TGTGCCAGCAGCCCCCCCGACAGGGGGAACACTGAAGCTTTCTTT. This translates into CASSPPDRGNTEAFF. The chain uses TRBV28 and TRBJ1-1; TRBD1 aligns across 8 bases. From germline, CDR1 is MDHEN and CDR2 SYDVKM. With 6 bases clipped from V and 1 base from J, the junction kept 7 bases outside the gene matches. The CDR3 runs to 15 residues.

J is TRBJ2-5 and V is TRBV9, with D possibly matching TRBD2 (7 bases). The CDR3 loop spans 15 amino acids. Trimming removed 2 bases at V and 4 bases at J, with 15 bases between. Germline V gene sequence: CDR1 SGDLS, CDR2 YYNGEE. In DNA, the CDR3 is TGTGCCAGCAGCGTGGGGAGGGGGATGGGAGAGACCCAGTACTTC. This gives the protein CASSVGRGMGETQYF.

This clone was observed a handful of times. This chain uses TRBV5-4 with TRBJ1-2; D not resolved. Trimming removed 0 bases at V and 0 bases at J, with 6 bases between. The CDR3 totals 14 residues. Germline V gene lookup returns CDR1 SGHNT and CDR2 YYREEE (reference sequence). CDR3 residues: CASSLDGANYGYTF. The CDR3 DNA is TGTGCCAGCAGCTTGGACGGAGCTAACTATGGCTACACCTTC.

The sample holds a few counts of this clone. This chain uses TRBV6-6 with TRBJ2-3; 8 nucleotides match TRBD1. Germline-derived CDR1 and CDR2 are MNHNY and SVGAGI (reference sequence). V was pared by 5 bases and J by 8 bases, with 12 bases of the junction left unmatched. The CDR3 extends over 15 amino acids. The DNA for the CDR3 is TGTGCCAGCAGTCCGACAGGGGCGAGTGAGGTTACGCAGTATTTT. Protein product: CASSPTGASEVTQYF.

The chain carries TRBV29-1 and TRBJ2-3; 8 bases line up with TRBD1. J gave up 4 bases and V 7 bases, and 7 bases lay outside the gene matches. The CDR3 has 13 residues. The V gene's germline CDR1 is SQVTM and CDR2 ANQGSEA. In nucleotides, the CDR3 is TGCAGCGGGGTGGACAGGGTGGCAGATACGCAGTATTTT. Encoded protein: CSGVDRVADTQYF.

V and J are TRBV4-3 and TRBJ1-1; D is possibly TRBD1 (5 bases). The V end lost 3 bases, the J end lost 0 bases, and 8 bases lay between the germline ends. Looked up from germline, CDR1 is LGHNA and CDR2 is YSLEER. The CDR3 is made up of 14 amino acids. This CDR3 is CASSHGTLNTEAFF. DNA of the CDR3: TGCGCCAGCAGCCACGGGACTTTGAACACTGAAGCTTTCTTT.

This clone occurred a few times. The chain combines TRBV5-1 with TRBJ2-1; D might be TRBD2 (6 bases). Trimming cost V 4 bases and J 0 bases, with 11 bases left between them. CDR1 and CDR2 from the germline V gene are SGHRS and YFSETQ. The CDR3 length is 15 residues. The CDR3 sequence: CASSRDSSSYNEQFF. Written as DNA, the CDR3 is TGCGCCAGCAGCCGGGACTCAAGCTCCTACAATGAGCAGTTCTTC. The full variable domain, its missing parts supplied by reference TRBV5-1 and TRBJ2-1, is KAGVTQTPRYLIKTRGQQVTLSCSPISGHRSVSWYQQTPGQGLQFLFEYFSETQRNKGNFPGRFSGRQFSNSRSEMNVSTLELGDSALYLCASSRDSSSYNEQFFGPGTRLTVL.

This clone appeared a few times. This sequence joins TRBV10-3 and TRBJ2-7, with 7 bases fitting TRBD1. Trimming removed 5 bases from V and 0 bases from J; junction bases left unmatched: 13. Germline CDR1 reads ENHRY; CDR2 reads SYGVKD. The CDR3 totals 17 residues. In nucleotides, the CDR3 is TGTGCCATCAGTCGCGCGAGGGACAGACGATTCTCCTACGAGCAGTACTTC. As protein: CAISRARDRRFSYEQYF.

CDR3 in DNA: TGTGCCAGCAGCCGGGACAGGCCGACCTCCTTGGCCCTCCACTTT. Translating it yields CASSRDRPTSLALHF. This chain connects TRBV6-1 to TRBJ1-6, with TRBD1 matching 8 bases. CDR1 MNHNS and CDR2 SASEGT come from the germline V gene. This CDR3 comprises 15 residues. Trimming cost V 6 bases and J 14 bases; bases outside gene matches: 15.

There are a few counts of this clone. The chain is built from TRBV7-9 and TRBJ2-3, with 12 bases fitting TRBD2. CDR1 and CDR2 (germline): SEHNR, FQNEAQ (reference sequence). There are 15 residues in the CDR3. V shed 6 bases and J 7 bases; nucleotides not matched to a gene: 8. DNA of the CDR3: TGTGCCAGCAGGTTACTAGCGGGAGGTATGAATACGCAGTATTTT. Amino acid sequence: CASRLLAGGMNTQYF.

The chain couples TRBV4-1 to TRBJ2-5; TRBD1 matches 10 bases. Trimming cost V 3 bases and J 5 bases; bases outside gene matches: 12. The CDR3 sequence is 17 residues long. Per germline, CDR1 MGHRA and CDR2 YSYEKL. In nucleotides, the CDR3 is TGCGCCAGCAGCCAGGCGACCCCGGGACAGGGGATTGAGACCCAGTACTTC. Its translation is CASSQATPGQGIETQYF.

This clone showed up just a few times. The same CDR3 can be traced to other DNA sequences in this sample. The chain carries TRBV9 and TRBJ2-5, with 11 nucleotides matching TRBD2. The CDR3 has 15 amino acids. The trim removed 2 bases at V and 2 bases at J, leaving 2 bases unmatched. Per germline, CDR1 SGDLS and CDR2 YYNGEE. CDR3 DNA sequence: TGTGCCAGCAGCGTTGGGACTAGCGGACAAGAGACCCAGTACTTC. Its protein is CASSVGTSGQETQYF.

The genes are TRBV28 and TRBJ1-2; TRBD1 aligns across 8 bases. CDR1 MDHEN and CDR2 SYDVKM come from the germline V gene. V was clipped by 7 bases and J by 7 bases; unmatched bases: 11. CDR3 length: 14 amino acids. The CDR3 here is CASTSGGAASGYTF. The CDR3 coding sequence is TGTGCCAGCACCTCAGGGGGCGCGGCCTCTGGCTACACCTTC.

This clone was counted between two and nine times. The rearrangement links TRBV6-5 to TRBJ1-1; D uncertain. Germline-derived CDR1 and CDR2 are MNHEY and SVGAGI. Between the trimmed V and J ends, which lost 2 bases and 0 bases, there was a span of 13 bases. This CDR3 is 16 amino acids long. The CDR3 DNA follows: TGTGCCAGCAGTTACCGTCCCACTTTCATGAACACTGAAGCTTTCTTT. Residues: CASSYRPTFMNTEAFF.

The rearrangement links TRBV5-5 to TRBJ2-5, with 8 bases matching TRBD2. V shed 2 bases and J 8 bases; nucleotides not matched to a gene: 8. The CDR3 totals 14 residues. Germline V CDR1 and CDR2: SGHKS, YYEKEE (reference sequence). The CDR3 DNA sequence: TGTGCCAGCAGCTTCGCGGCGGGGGGTCTCACCCAGTACTTC. Translation: CASSFAAGGLTQYF.